Shown below are 8 T cell receptor beta chains from a single sample sequenced in a study of blood T cell repertoires in COVID-19 (dated by TCRdb to 2019 to 2021). Libraries were constructed by the immunoSEQ multiplex PCR assay. TCRdb took this table from immuneACCESS and kept in-frame rearrangements with V and J called. Such tables lack part of the clones; where checked against another copy, unresolved V genes explain under half of the gap, and the rest is unexplained. A total of more than 350,000 clones appear in this sample, approximately 88% of them only once. 2.5% to 3.5% of the sample rests with the top ten. The sample was peripheral blood. These TCRs come from a woman aged 25 to 39 with COVID-19, enrolled during active disease.

The chain carries TRBV5-1 and TRBJ2-2, with TRBD2 identical over 9 bases. There are 16 residues in the CDR3. Germline assignment: CDR1 SGHRS and CDR2 YFSETQ. J was trimmed by 6 bases and V by 5 bases; bases with no gene match: 11. CDR3 in amino acids: CASSYSGSIGSGELFF. The CDR3 bases are TGCGCCAGCAGTTATAGCGGGAGCATTGGATCCGGGGAGCTGTTTTTT.

This chain joins TRBV28 and TRBJ1-2; 8 bases are a match to TRBD1. From germline, CDR1 is MDHEN and CDR2 SYDVKM. This CDR3 contains 15 residues. Trimming at V came to 6 bases and at J to 4 bases, leaving 10 bases not matched to a gene. The CDR3 DNA reads TGTGCCAGCAGCCCTGACAGGGGTCGTCTCTATGGCTACACCTTC. Translated: CASSPDRGRLYGYTF.

This chain uses TRBV11-3 with TRBJ2-5, with 7 bases lining up with TRBD1. Germline CDR1 SGHNT, CDR2 YENEEA. The V segment lost 5 bases and the J segment 5 bases; nucleotides outside the gene matches: 8. The CDR3 is 14 amino acids. CDR3 loop: CASSQRDSGETQYF. The CDR3 DNA reads as TGTGCCAGCAGCCAAAGGGACAGTGGTGAGACCCAGTACTTC. Full variable domain (missing parts from reference TRBV11-3 and TRBJ2-5): EAGVVQSPRYKIIEKKQPVAFWCNPISGHNTLYWYLQNLGQGPELLIRYENEEAVDDSQLPKDRFSAERLKGVDSTLKIQPAELGDSAVYLCASSQRDSGETQYFGPGTRLLVL.

The rearrangement uses TRBV5-1 and TRBJ1-1, with D unresolved. Trimming left V 7 bases short and J 6 bases short, with 16 bases between. Germline V lookup: CDR1 SGHRS, CDR2 YFSETQ. The CDR3 has 13 residues. As DNA, the CDR3 is TGCGCCAGCCAGGCCGGTGGCGGGGCTGAAGCTTTCTTT. This codes for CASQAGGGAEAFF.

This rearrangement joins TRBV7-8 to TRBJ2-7, with 7 bases that match TRBD2. Germline V gene sequence: CDR1 SGHVS, CDR2 FQNEAQ. J lost 3 bases, V lost 1 base, and 9 bases had no gene match. This CDR3 spans 16 amino acids. The CDR3 loop is CASSLGRLADYYEQYV. CDR3 bases: TGTGCCAGCAGCTTAGGGCGTCTAGCGGATTACTACGAGCAGTACGTC.

The chain links TRBV12-3 or TRBV12-4 to TRBJ2-2; D not certain. V was clipped by 1 base and J by 8 bases, with 5 bases between them. This CDR3 spans 12 amino acids. CDR3: CASSLGAGELFF. For the CDR3, the DNA is TGTGCCAGCAGTTTAGGCGCTGGGGAGCTGTTTTTT.

This clone has a single count. The V and J genes are TRBV19 and TRBJ2-1, with 10 bases aligning to TRBD2. Germline V lookup: CDR1 LNHDA, CDR2 SQIVND (reference sequence). The J segment lost 1 base and the V segment lost 9 bases, leaving 6 bases of the junction unmatched. The CDR3 has 15 residues. CDR3 DNA sequence: TGTGCCAGCGCTCTAGCGGGGGATTCCTACAATGAGCAGTTCTTC. Its translation: CASALAGDSYNEQFF.

The chain combines TRBV2 with TRBJ1-1, with 10 positions matching TRBD1. Per the germline V gene, CDR1 is SNHLY and CDR2 is FYNNEI. The CDR3 covers 16 residues. V shed 7 bases and J 5 bases; nucleotides not matched to a gene: 13. The CDR3 DNA is TGTGCCAGCACGGGCCGCGCCGGGACAGGGGAAACTGAAGCTTTCTTT. It translates to CASTGRAGTGETEAFF. Filled out from reference TRBV2 and TRBJ1-1, the complete variable domain reads EPEVTQTPSHQVTQMGQEVILRCVPISNHLYFYWYRQILGQKVEFLVSFYNNEISEKSEIFDDQFSVERPDGSNFTLKIRSTKLEDSAMYFCASTGRAGTGETEAFFGQGTRLTVV.